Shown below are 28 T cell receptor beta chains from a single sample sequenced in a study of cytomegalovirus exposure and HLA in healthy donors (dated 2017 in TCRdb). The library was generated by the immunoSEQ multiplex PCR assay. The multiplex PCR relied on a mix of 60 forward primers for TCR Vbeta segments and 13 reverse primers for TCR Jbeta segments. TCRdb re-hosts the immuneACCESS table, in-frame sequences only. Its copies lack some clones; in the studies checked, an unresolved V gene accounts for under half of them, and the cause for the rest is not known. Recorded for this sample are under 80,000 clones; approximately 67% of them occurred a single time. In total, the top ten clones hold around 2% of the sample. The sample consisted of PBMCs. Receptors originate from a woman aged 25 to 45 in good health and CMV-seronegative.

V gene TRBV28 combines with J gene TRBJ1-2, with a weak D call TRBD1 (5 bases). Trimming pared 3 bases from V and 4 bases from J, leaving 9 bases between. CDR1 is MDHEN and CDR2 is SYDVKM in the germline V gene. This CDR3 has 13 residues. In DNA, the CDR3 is TGTGCCAGCAGTTTGGGGGGTAGCTATGGCTACACCTTC. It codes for CASSLGGSYGYTF.

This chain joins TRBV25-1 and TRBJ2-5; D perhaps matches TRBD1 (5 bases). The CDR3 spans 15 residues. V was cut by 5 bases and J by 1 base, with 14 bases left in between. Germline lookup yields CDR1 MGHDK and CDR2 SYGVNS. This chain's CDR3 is CASSPLRTTQETQYF. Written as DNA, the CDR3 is TGTGCCAGCAGTCCCCTTAGGACAACCCAAGAGACCCAGTACTTC.

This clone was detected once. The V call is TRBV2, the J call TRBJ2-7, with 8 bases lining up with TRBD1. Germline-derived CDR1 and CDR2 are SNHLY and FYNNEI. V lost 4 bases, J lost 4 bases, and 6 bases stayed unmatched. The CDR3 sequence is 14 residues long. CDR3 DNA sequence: TGTGCCAGCAGTGGCGACAGGGGCTCTTACGAGCAGTACTTC. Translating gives CASSGDRGSYEQYF.

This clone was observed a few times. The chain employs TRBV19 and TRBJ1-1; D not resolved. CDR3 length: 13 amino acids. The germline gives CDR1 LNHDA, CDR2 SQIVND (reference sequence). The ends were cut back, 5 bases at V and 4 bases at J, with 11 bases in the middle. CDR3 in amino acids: CASSYARATEAFF. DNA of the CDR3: TGTGCCAGTAGTTATGCGAGGGCCACTGAAGCTTTCTTT.

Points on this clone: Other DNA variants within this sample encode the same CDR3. CDR3 DNA: TGTGCCAGCAGTTTAGGAGGACCGAGGCTCCAAGAGACCCAGTACTTC. Encoded protein: CASSLGGPRLQETQYF. The chain links TRBV28 to TRBJ2-5; possible D gene TRBD2, 5 bases. CDR1 is MDHEN and CDR2 is SYDVKM in the germline V gene. The CDR3 covers 16 residues. V lost 2 bases to trimming and J lost 1 base, with 14 bases between them.

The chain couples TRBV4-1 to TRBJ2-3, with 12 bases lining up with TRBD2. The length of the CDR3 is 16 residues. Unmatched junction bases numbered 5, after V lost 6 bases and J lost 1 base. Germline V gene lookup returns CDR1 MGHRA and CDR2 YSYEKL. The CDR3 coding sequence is TGCGCCAGCAGTTGGACTAGCGGGGTCGGCACAGATACGCAGTATTTT. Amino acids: CASSWTSGVGTDTQYF.

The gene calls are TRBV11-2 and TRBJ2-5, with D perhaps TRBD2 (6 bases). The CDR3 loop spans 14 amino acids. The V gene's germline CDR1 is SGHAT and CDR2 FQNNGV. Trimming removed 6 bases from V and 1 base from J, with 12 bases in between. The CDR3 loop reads CASSTGGLQETQYF. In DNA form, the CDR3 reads TGTGCCAGCAGTACCGGGGGTCTCCAAGAGACCCAGTACTTC.

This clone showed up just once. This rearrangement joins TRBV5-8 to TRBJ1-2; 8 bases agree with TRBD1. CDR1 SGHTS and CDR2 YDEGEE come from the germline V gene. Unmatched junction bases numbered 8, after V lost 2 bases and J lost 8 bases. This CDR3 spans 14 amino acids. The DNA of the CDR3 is TGTGCCAGCAGCTTATACGGACAGGGACGAGGCTACACCTTC. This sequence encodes CASSLYGQGRGYTF.

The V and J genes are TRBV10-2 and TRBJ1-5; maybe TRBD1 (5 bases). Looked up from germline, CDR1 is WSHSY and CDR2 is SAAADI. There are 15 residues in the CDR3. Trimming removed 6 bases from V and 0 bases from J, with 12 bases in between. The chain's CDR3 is CASSLQAPSNQPQHF. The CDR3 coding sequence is TGCGCCAGCAGCCTACAGGCCCCTAGCAATCAGCCCCAGCATTTT.

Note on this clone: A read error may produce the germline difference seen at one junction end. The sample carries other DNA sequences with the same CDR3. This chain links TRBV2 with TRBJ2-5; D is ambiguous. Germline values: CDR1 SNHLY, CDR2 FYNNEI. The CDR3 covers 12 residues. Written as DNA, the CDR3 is TGCGCCAGCAGTGTAGTCCCAGAGACCCAGTACTTC. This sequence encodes CASSVVPETQYF.

The CDR3 DNA reads as TGTGCCATCAGTGAGTTCACTAGCGGGGGTGGAGATACGCAGTATTTT. It specifies CAISEFTSGGGDTQYF. The V call is TRBV10-3, the J call TRBJ2-3, with 11 bases that match TRBD2. CDR3 length: 16 residues. The germline V gene has CDR1 ENHRY and CDR2 SYGVKD. Trimming took 1 base from V and 5 from J; bases not matched to a gene: 5.

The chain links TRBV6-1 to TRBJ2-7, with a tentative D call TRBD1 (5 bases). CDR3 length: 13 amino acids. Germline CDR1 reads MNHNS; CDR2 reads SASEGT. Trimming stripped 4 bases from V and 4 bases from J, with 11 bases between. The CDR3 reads CASSGRVDYEQYF. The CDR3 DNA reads TGTGCCAGCAGTGGCAGGGTGGATTACGAGCAGTACTTC.

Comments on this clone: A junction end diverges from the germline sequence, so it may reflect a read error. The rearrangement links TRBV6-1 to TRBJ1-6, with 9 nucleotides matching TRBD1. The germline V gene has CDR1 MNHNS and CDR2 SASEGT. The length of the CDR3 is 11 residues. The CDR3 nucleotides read TGTGCCAGCAGCACGGGGGGACAGGGAAGGTTC. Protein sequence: CASSTGGQGRF.

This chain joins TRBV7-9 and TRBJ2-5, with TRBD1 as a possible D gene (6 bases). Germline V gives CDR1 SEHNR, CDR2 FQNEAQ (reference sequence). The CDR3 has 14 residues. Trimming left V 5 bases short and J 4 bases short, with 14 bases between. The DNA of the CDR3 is TGTGCCAGCAGCGCAGATACAGGGTTAGAGACCCAGTACTTC. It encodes CASSADTGLETQYF. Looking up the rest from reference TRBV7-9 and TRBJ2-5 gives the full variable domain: DTGVSQNPRHKITKRGQNVTFRCDPISEHNRLYWYRQTLGQGPEFLTYFQNEAQLEKSRLLSDRFSAERPKGSFSTLEIQRTEQGDSAMYLCASSADTGLETQYFGPGTRLLVL.

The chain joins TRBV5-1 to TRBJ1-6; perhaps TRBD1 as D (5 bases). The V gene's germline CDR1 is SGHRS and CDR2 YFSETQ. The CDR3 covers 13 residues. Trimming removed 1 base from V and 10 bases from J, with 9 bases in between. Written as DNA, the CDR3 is TGCGCCAGCAGCTTGAGGGGAAGGTCACCCCTCCACTTT. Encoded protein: CASSLRGRSPLHF.

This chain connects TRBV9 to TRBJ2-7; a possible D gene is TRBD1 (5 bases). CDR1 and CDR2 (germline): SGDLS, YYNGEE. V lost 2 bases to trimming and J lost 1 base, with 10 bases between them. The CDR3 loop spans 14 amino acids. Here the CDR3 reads CASSVSTGSYEQYF. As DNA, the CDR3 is TGTGCCAGCAGCGTCAGCACAGGTTCCTACGAGCAGTACTTC.

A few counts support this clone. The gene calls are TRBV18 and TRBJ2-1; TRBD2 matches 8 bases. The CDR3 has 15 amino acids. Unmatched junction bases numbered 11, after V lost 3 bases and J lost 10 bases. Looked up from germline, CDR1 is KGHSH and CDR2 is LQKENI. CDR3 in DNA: TGTGCCAGCTCACCTCTCGGGGATAGCGGGGAGGAGCAGTTCTTC. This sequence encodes CASSPLGDSGEEQFF.

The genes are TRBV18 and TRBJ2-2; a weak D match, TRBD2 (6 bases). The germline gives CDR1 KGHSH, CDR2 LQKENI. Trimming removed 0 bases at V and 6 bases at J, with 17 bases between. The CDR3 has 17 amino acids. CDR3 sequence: CASSPPRDSSKAGELFF. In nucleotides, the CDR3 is TGTGCCAGCTCACCACCGAGGGACTCATCGAAAGCCGGGGAGCTGTTTTTT.

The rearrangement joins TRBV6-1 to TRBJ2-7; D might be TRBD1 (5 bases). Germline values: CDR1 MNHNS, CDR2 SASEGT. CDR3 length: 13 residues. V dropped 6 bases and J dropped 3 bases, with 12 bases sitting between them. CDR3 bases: TGTGCCAGCAGGAAGGACAAATTCTACGAGCAGTACTTC. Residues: CASRKDKFYEQYF.

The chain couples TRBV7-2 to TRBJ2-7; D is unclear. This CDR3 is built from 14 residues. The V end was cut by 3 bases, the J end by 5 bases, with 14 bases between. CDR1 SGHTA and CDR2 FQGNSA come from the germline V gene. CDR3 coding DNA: TGTGCCAGCAGCTTCAACGGGTTGTCACACGAGCAGTACTTC. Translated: CASSFNGLSHEQYF.

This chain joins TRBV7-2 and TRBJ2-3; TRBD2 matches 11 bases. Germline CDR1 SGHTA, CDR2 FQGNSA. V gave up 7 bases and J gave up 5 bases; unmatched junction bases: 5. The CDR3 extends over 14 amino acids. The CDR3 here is CASILAGGGDTQYF. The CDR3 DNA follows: TGTGCCAGCATTTTAGCGGGGGGGGGAGATACGCAGTATTTT.

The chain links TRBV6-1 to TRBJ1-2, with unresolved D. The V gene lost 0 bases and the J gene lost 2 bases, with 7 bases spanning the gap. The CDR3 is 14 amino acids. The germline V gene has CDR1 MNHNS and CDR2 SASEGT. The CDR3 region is CASSEAGGNYGYTF. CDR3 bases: TGTGCCAGCAGTGAAGCGGGAGGGAACTATGGCTACACCTTC.

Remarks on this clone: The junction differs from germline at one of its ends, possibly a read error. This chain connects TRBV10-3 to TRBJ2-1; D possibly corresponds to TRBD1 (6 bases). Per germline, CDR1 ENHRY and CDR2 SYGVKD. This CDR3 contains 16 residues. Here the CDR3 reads CASSRGGQGKYNEQFF. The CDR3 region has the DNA TGTGCCAGCAGTAGGGGCGGTCAGGGGAAATACAATGAGCAGTTCTTC.

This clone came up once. The CDR3 sequence is CASSQTDRGPVNPTNEKLFF. CDR3 DNA: TGTGCCAGCAGCCAGACCGACAGGGGGCCGGTTAACCCAACTAATGAAAAACTGTTTTTT. This rearrangement joins TRBV7-3 to TRBJ1-4; TRBD1 matches at 10 bases. The CDR3 has 20 amino acids. The V gene end was trimmed by 5 bases and the J gene end by 0 bases; junction bases not matched to a gene: 15. Germline CDR1 and CDR2: SGHTA and FQGTGA.

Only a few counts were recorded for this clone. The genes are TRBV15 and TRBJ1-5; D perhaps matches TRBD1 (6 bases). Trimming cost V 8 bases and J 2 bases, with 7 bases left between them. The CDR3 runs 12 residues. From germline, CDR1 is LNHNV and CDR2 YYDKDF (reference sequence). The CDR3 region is CATRQGNQPQHF. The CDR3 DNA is TGTGCCACCCGACAGGGCAATCAGCCCCAGCATTTT.

The DNA of the CDR3 is TGTGCCATCAGAGATACAGTTTCCGACTATGGCTACACCTTC. Protein: CAIRDTVSDYGYTF. V and J are TRBV10-3 and TRBJ1-2; no clear D. Between the trimmed V and J ends, which lost 6 bases and 3 bases, there was a span of 14 bases. CDR3 size: 14 residues. CDR1 and CDR2 (germline): ENHRY, SYGVKD.

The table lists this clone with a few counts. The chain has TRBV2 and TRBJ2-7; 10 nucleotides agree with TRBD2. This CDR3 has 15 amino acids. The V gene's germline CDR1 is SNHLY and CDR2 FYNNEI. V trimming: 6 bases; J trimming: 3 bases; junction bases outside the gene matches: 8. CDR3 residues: CASSIGTSDIYEQYF. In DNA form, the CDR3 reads TGTGCCAGCAGCATCGGGACTAGCGATATCTACGAGCAGTACTTC.

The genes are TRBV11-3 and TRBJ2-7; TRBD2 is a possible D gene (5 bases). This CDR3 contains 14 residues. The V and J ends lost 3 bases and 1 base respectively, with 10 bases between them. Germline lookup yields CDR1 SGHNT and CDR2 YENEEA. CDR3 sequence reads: CASSLTRGSYEQYF. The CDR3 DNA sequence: TGTGCCAGCAGCTTGACTCGGGGATCCTACGAGCAGTACTTC.